This TCR beta chain was captured by sequencing in a study of shared clonotypes between healthy human individuals. In its sample, this clone was seen a few times. Its target is unknown. Study-wide findings and caveats: Shared across a few donors were 4% to 5% of the naive CD4 clonotypes.

Profiling relied on immunoSEQ multiplex PCR, and the TCRdb table lists in-frame clones only, not all of them. The sample consists of about 2.1 million clones, 85% to 95% of them appearing once. CD8 cells regarded as naive lacked CD45RO, were positively chosen for CCR7, and omitted terminally differentiated effector memory CD45RA+ cells. The CDR3 covers 14 residues. Germline V lookup: CDR1 MDHEN, CDR2 SYDVKM. V lost 5 bases and J lost 1, with 11 bases in between. The clonotype originates from a man aged 18 to 30 in good health. Some clones in this sample may be carry-over from other donors' samples. Input material: naive CD8+ T cells from PBMCs. V usage is TRBV28 and J usage is TRBJ1-1; D gene unclear. CDR3 region: CASSPSRENTEAFF. In DNA, the CDR3 is TGTGCCAGCAGTCCAAGTCGGGAGAACACTGAAGCTTTCTTT.